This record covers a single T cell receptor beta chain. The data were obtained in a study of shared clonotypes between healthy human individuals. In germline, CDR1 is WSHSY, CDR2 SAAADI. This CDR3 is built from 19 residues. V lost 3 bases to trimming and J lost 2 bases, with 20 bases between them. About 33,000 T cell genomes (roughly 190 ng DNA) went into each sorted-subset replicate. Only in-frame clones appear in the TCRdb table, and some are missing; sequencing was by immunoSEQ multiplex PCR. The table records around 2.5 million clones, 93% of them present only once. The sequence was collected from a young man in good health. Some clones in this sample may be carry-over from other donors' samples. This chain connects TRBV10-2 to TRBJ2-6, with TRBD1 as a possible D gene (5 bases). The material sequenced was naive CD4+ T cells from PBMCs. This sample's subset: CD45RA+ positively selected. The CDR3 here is CASSDLKRPGIPGANVLTF. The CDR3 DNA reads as TGCGCCAGCAGTGACTTGAAGAGACCAGGGATACCTGGGGCCAACGTCCTGACTTTC.